The source of this T cell receptor (beta chain) is a study of blood T cell repertoires in COVID-19. Whole-study context: The study drew acute and convalescent COVID-19 samples from the United States, Italy and Spain. PBMCs, B-cell-depleted T cells, or T cells were the source of the cDNA or gDNA that made up the material.

In Seattle, patients joined the study during active infection and were tracked longitudinally. In the original processing: The assay estimated nucleated cells by amplifying reference gene primers. The data were produced by immunoSEQ multiplex PCR, yet TCRdb's version contains in-frame clones alone and is incomplete. V, J and clone size derive from that table, while D and trimming were established from the DNA sequence. The sample contains about 130,000 clones, approximately 85% of which appear only once. CDR1 is MNHEY, CDR2 SVGEGT, per germline. The CDR3 is made up of 15 amino acids. J was trimmed by 5 bases and V by 5 bases; bases with no gene match: 11.

The sample was peripheral blood. This TCR derives from a man between 25 and 39 years old with COVID-19, enrolled during active disease. This sequence joins TRBV6-2 or TRBV6-3 and TRBJ2-7, with 8 bases matching TRBD1. As DNA, the CDR3 is TGTGCCAGCAGTAAAGACAGGGGACTGAGCCACGAGCAGTACTTC. Protein: CASSKDRGLSHEQYF.